The 14 T cell receptor beta chains presented below share a single source sample, sequenced in a study of T cell responses to AZD1222 COVID-19 vaccine (dated by TCRdb to 2020 to 2023). The library came from the immunoSEQ multiplex PCR assay. TCRdb re-hosts the immuneACCESS table, in-frame sequences only. Its copies lack some clones; in the studies checked, an unresolved V gene accounts for under half of them, and the cause for the rest is not known. In all, the sample holds about 73,000 clones, and about 88% of those were seen once. The ten largest clones take up 9.3% of the sample. Interpreted using the paper, the time point label stands for: about 28 days (+/-7) after the second vaccine dose. This specimen consisted of peripheral blood, obtained 28 days after the second AZD1222 dose. Receptors originate from an adult who received the AZD1222 COVID-19 vaccine.

The gene calls are TRBV5-1 and TRBJ1-1; TRBD1 matches 8 bases. Germline assignment: CDR1 SGHRS and CDR2 YFSETQ. This CDR3 has 14 residues. The V and J ends lost 4 bases and 3 bases, in that order; junction bases with no gene match: 5. CDR3 residues: CASSRDRPDTEAFF. CDR3 bases: TGCGCCAGCAGCCGGGACAGGCCGGACACTGAAGCTTTCTTT.

V usage is TRBV6-1 and J usage is TRBJ2-7; D gene uncertain. The V end was cut by 1 base, the J end by 3 bases, with 13 bases between. CDR3 length: 15 amino acids. Germline CDR1 and CDR2: MNHNS and SASEGT. Here the CDR3 DNA reads TGTGCCAGCAGTGAAGGCAGGTTGGGGATCTACGAGCAGTACTTC. It specifies CASSEGRLGIYEQYF.

This clone was detected only once. The DNA of the CDR3 is TGCGCCAGCAGCTTGTTGGGGGCCTCCTACAATGAGCAGTTCTTC. Encoded protein: CASSLLGASYNEQFF. The chain carries TRBV5-1 and TRBJ2-1; TRBD1 might be the D (6 bases). V lost 1 base to trimming and J lost 0 bases, with 8 bases between them. The germline gives CDR1 SGHRS, CDR2 YFSETQ. CDR3 length: 15 residues.

This chain connects TRBV5-1 to TRBJ2-2, with D unresolved. The CDR3 extends over 15 amino acids. The V gene's germline CDR1 is SGHRS and CDR2 YFSETQ. V lost 0 bases, J lost 2 bases, and 8 bases lay in between. Here the CDR3 reads CASSLVVTNTGELFF. In DNA form, the CDR3 reads TGCGCCAGCAGCTTGGTCGTCACCAACACCGGGGAGCTGTTTTTT. The whole variable domain, remainder taken from reference TRBV5-1 and TRBJ2-2, is KAGVTQTPRYLIKTRGQQVTLSCSPISGHRSVSWYQQTPGQGLQFLFEYFSETQRNKGNFPGRFSGRQFSNSRSEMNVSTLELGDSALYLCASSLVVTNTGELFFGEGSRLTVL.

This rearrangement joins TRBV5-8 to TRBJ1-2; tentative D call: TRBD1 (5 bases). Trimming took off 0 bases at V and 8 bases at J, with 17 bases between the two ends. The CDR3 runs to 15 residues. Germline V gene data show CDR1 as SGHTS and CDR2 as YDEGEE. This CDR3 reads CASSLEARAGGGYTF. CDR3 DNA: TGTGCCAGCAGCTTGGAGGCCAGGGCAGGAGGGGGCTACACCTTC.

The V and J genes are TRBV6-2 or TRBV6-3 and TRBJ2-1, with TRBD2 matching over 7 bases. V was clipped by 1 base and J by 0 bases; unmatched bases: 6. Germline V lookup: CDR1 MNHEY, CDR2 SVGEGT. CDR3 size: 17 residues. In nucleotides, the CDR3 is TGTGCCAGCAGTTACTGGGAGGGTCCGAGCTCCTACAATGAGCAGTTCTTC. The encoded protein is CASSYWEGPSSYNEQFF.

This clone was counted a single time. The J gene is TRBJ2-7, the V gene TRBV10-3; D may be TRBD1 (6 bases). The ends were cut back, 6 bases at V and 0 bases at J, with 18 bases in the middle. Germline CDR1 and CDR2: ENHRY and SYGVKD. The CDR3 is 16 residues long. In nucleotides, the CDR3 is TGTGCCATCAGGGACGATAGAGGGGGAGTCTCCTACGAGCAGTACTTC. This translates into CAIRDDRGGVSYEQYF.

The V call is TRBV9, the J call TRBJ2-1; D uncertain. The CDR3 totals 16 residues. V lost 0 bases to trimming and J lost 6 bases, with 16 bases between them. Looked up from germline, CDR1 is SGDLS and CDR2 is YYNGEE. CDR3 DNA: TGTGCCAGCAGCGTAGAAGTTGGCACAATGGGCAATGAGCAGTTCTTC. Protein product: CASSVEVGTMGNEQFF. The whole variable domain, filled in from reference TRBV9 and TRBJ2-1, reads DSGVTQTPKHLITATGQRVTLRCSPRSGDLSVYWYQQSLDQGLQFLIQYYNGEERAKGNILERFSAQQFPDLHSELNLSSLELGDSALYFCASSVEVGTMGNEQFFGPGTRLTVL.

The V and J genes are TRBV5-4 and TRBJ2-2; 10 nucleotides agree with TRBD1. The CDR3 is 16 residues long. The germline V gene has CDR1 SGHNT and CDR2 YYREEE (reference sequence). The J segment lost 1 base and the V segment lost 4 bases, leaving 4 bases of the junction unmatched. The CDR3 sequence: CASSPWTGGNTGELFF. The CDR3 region has the DNA TGTGCCAGCAGCCCCTGGACAGGGGGGAACACCGGGGAGCTGTTTTTT.

V gene TRBV5-1 combines with J gene TRBJ1-3; D not resolved. Trimming cost V 4 bases and J 0 bases, with 11 bases left between them. The length of the CDR3 is 15 residues. CDR1 and CDR2 (germline): SGHRS, YFSETQ. The CDR3 region is CASSPELYSGNTIYF. The CDR3 bases are TGCGCCAGCAGCCCTGAACTCTACTCTGGAAACACCATATATTTT.

The chain has TRBV7-9 and TRBJ1-4, with 8 bases that match TRBD1. CDR3 length equals 13 residues. Germline CDR1 is SEHNR and CDR2 is FQNEAQ (reference sequence). CDR3 bases: TGTGCAGGGGGGCGGACAGGGCGCGAAAAACTGTTTTTT. Translating it yields CAGGRTGREKLFF.

The chain uses TRBV5-1 and TRBJ2-2; D not resolved. CDR1 and CDR2 from the germline V gene are SGHRS and YFSETQ. Trimming shortened V by 0 bases and J by 5 bases, and 8 bases separated the two germline ends. This CDR3 is built from 14 residues. CDR3 loop: CASSLAQTTGELFF. As DNA, the CDR3 is TGCGCCAGCAGCTTGGCTCAGACGACCGGGGAGCTGTTTTTT.

The V and J genes are TRBV11-3 and TRBJ2-4; weak D call: TRBD2 (5 bases). With 0 bases removed from V and 0 bases from J, the gap between germline ends came to 21 bases. The CDR3 sequence is 20 residues long. CDR1 and CDR2 (germline): SGHNT, YENEEA. DNA for the CDR3: TGTGCCAGCAGCTTAGATCGGGGTGGGGAATTCTGGACAGCCAAAAACATTCAGTACTTC. Translation: CASSLDRGGEFWTAKNIQYF.

The J gene is TRBJ1-6, the V gene TRBV7-2, with a possible D match to TRBD1 (5 bases). Germline V lookup: CDR1 SGHTA, CDR2 FQGNSA. V lost 2 bases, J lost 6 bases, and 11 bases lay in between. This CDR3 region has 15 residues. CDR3 sequence: CASSLRGVLNSPLHF. In DNA, the CDR3 is TGTGCCAGCAGCTTACGGGGGGTTCTTAATTCACCCCTCCACTTT.